This entry describes one TCR beta chain. Its recognized antigen is unknown. Base qualities are not provided; no much larger clone lies one nucleotide away. PBMCs were isolated by density centrifugation and stained for CD3, CD4 and CD8, and CD4+ and CD8+ T cells were sorted on a FACSAria. Unaffected controls provided scalp biopsies and blood samples. The source of the sample is a study of CD8+ T cells in alopecia areata (dated by TCRdb to between 2018 and 2020). With regard to the full study: High-throughput TCRbeta sequencing was used to examine T cell clonal expansion in alopecia areata in both the C3H/HeJ mouse model and human patients. On the human side, TCRbeta sequencing was run on scalp tissue and on sorted CD4+ and CD8+ peripheral blood T cells from healthy controls and from alopecia areata patients with either patchy or totalis/universalis disease. Scalp clonality was compared among normal scalp (n=4), patchy alopecia areata scalp (n=8), and alopecia totalis/universalis scalp (n=8). RNA was extracted with the PAXgene miRNA kit for fixed scalp, the miRNeasy kit for PBMCs, and the RNeasy kit for mouse skin. immunoSEQ multiplex PCR using 35 Vbeta forward primers and 13 Jbeta reverse primers was used to amplify TCRbeta CDR3 regions. Here is what the overall study found, with its caveats: Unlike mouse skin, where gammadelta T cells dominate, normal human skin contains resident alphabeta T cells that get sequenced too, which complicates analysis of the scalp TCR repertoire. Compared with mice, TCR sequences shared between patients were less clear, possibly partly because of HLA diversity across the patient population. Lesional scalp, especially in alopecia totalis/universalis, showed higher clonality and more expanded CD8+ clones than normal scalp, suggesting antigenic drive.

Library prep was done by the immunoSEQ multiplex PCR assay. RNA was extracted from all samples and reverse transcribed into cDNA, which served as template for TCR sequencing. First-strand cDNA was synthesized using SuperScript III with a 2:1 mix of oligo-dT and random hexamers. A synthetic immune receptor repertoire was used to measure amplification bias, and any remaining bias was corrected computationally. The study's processing was this. Raw reads were preprocessed for error removal, and CDR3 was defined according to IMGT conventions as running from the conserved cysteine to phenylalanine. Clonality was computed as 1 minus the Shannon entropy, with the entropy normalized by log2 of the number of productive unique TCRs. Whether scalp clones were CD4 or CD8 was inferred by matching scalp TCRbeta sequences against CD4 and CD8 repertoires sorted from blood. Sourced from immuneACCESS, this table was stored by TCRdb with only in-frame sequences that have V and J called. A share of the clones is absent; for the studies checked, an unresolved V gene accounts for under half, and the remainder has no known explanation. Clone size and V and J calls were adopted from that table, with D and trimming inferred from the DNA. For this sample there are roughly 150,000 clones; around 54% appear just once. Under 5.5% of the sample is held by the ten biggest clonotypes.

What was sequenced was CD4+ T cells sorted from blood. The receptor was isolated from a human donor in good health.

The DNA reads TGCGCCAGCAGGTACTACTACGAAGGCAGTTCTGGGGCCAACGTCCTGACTTTC. This translates into CASRYYYEGSSGANVLTF. The chain is made from TRBV4-1 and TRBJ2-6, with the D gene not clear enough to name. From the cysteine up to the phenylalanine, the CDR3 has a length of 18 residues. CDR3 DNA only is kept here, 54 bases in frame from base 1. V is cut by 6 bases and J by 1 base, and the space between the germline ends is 19 bases. According to the germline V gene, CDR1 reads MGHRA and CDR2 reads YSYEKL.